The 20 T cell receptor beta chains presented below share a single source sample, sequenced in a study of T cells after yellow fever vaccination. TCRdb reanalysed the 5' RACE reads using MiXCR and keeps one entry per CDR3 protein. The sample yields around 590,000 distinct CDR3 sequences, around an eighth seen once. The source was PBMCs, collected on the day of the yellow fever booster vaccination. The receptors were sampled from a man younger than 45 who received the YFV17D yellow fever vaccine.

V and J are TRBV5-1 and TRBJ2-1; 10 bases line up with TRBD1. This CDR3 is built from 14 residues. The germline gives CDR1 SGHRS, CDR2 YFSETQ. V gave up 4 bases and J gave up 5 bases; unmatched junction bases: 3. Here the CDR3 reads CASSIGQGDNEQFF. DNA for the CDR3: TGCGCCAGCAGCATAGGACAGGGGGACAATGAGCAGTTCTTC.

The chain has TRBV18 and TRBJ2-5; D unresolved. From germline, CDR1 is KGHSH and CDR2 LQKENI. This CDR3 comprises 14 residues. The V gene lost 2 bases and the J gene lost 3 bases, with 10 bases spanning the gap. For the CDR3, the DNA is TGTGCCAGCTCACCAGATACCGCGAAAGAGACCCAGTACTTC. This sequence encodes CASSPDTAKETQYF.

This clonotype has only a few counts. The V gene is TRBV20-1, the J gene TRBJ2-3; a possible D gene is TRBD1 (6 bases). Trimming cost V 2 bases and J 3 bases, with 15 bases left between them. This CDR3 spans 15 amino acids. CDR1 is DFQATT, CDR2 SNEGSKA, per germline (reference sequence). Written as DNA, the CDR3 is TGCAGTGCTAGAAACGTTCAGGGGTGGACAGATACGCAGTATTTT. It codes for CSARNVQGWTDTQYF.

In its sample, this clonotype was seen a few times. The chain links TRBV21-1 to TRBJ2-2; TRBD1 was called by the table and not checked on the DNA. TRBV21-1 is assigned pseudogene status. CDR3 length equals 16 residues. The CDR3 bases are TGTGCCAGCAGCAGAACCGGGACAGGGTTGCACGGGGAGCTGTTTTTT. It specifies CASSRTGTGLHGELFF.

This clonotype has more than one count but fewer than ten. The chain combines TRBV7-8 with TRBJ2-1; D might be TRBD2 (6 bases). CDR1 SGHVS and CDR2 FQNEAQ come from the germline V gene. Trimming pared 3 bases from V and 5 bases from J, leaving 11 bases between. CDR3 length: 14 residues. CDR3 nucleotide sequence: TGTGCCAGCAGCTTGCCGGGAGCACACAATGAGCAGTTCTTC. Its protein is CASSLPGAHNEQFF.

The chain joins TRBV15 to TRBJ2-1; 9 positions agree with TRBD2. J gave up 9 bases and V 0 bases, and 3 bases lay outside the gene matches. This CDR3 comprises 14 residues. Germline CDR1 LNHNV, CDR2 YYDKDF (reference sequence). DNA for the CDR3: TGTGCCACCAGCAGAGATAATAGCGGGAGTGAGCAGTTCTTC. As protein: CATSRDNSGSEQFF.

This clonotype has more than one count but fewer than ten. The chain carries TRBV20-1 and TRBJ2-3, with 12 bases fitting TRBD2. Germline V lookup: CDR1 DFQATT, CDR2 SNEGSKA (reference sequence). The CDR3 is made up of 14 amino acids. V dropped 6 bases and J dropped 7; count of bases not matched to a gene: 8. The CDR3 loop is CSARTSGMMYTQYF. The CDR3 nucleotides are TGCAGTGCGAGGACTAGCGGGATGATGTATACGCAGTATTTT.

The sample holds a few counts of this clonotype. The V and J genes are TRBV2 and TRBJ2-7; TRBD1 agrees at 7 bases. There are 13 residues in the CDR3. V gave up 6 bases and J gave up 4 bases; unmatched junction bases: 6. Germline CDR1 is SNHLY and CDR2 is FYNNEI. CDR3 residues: CASRKGGDYEQYF. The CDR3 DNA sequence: TGTGCCAGCAGGAAAGGGGGCGATTACGAGCAGTACTTC.

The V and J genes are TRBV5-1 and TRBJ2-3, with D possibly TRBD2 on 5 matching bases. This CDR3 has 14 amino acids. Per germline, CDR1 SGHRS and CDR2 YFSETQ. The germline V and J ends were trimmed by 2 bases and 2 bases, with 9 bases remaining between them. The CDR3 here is CASSFTGYTDTQYF. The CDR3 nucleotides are TGCGCCAGCAGCTTTACGGGGTACACAGATACGCAGTATTTT.

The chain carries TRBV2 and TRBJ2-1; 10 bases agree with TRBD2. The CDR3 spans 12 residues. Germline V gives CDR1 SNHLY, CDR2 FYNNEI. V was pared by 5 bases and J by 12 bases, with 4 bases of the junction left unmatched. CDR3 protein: CASSFLAGAQFF. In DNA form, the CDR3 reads TGTGCCAGCAGTTTCCTAGCGGGAGCGCAGTTCTTC.

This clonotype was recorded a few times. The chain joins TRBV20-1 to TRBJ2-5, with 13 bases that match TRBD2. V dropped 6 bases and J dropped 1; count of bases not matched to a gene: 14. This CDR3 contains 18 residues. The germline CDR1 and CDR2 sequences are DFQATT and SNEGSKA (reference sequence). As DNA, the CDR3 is TGCAGTGCCACCTCGTTAGGACTAGCGGGAGAATCCCAAGAGACCCAGTACTTC. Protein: CSATSLGLAGESQETQYF.

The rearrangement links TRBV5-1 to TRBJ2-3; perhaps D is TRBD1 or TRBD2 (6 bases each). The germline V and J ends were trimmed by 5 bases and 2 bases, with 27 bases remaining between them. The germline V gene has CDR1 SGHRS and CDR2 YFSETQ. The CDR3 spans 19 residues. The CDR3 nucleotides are TGCGCCAGCAGTAGTACCCCGATTTCCGGGGGCAAATTCACAGATACGCAGTATTTT. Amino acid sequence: CASSSTPISGGKFTDTQYF.

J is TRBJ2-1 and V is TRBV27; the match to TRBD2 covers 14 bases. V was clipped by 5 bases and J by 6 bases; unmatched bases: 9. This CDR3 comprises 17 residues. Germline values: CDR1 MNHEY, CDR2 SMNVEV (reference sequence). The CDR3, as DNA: TGTGCCAGCAGTGTGGGACGGGGGACTAGCGGGAGCAATGAGCAGTTCTTC. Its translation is CASSVGRGTSGSNEQFF.

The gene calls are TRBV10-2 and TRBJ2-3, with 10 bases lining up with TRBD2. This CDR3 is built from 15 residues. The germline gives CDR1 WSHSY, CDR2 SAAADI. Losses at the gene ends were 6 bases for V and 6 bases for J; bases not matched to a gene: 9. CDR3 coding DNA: TGCGCCAGCAGCGAACTAGCGGGAATGGCGGATACGCAGTATTTT. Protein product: CASSELAGMADTQYF.

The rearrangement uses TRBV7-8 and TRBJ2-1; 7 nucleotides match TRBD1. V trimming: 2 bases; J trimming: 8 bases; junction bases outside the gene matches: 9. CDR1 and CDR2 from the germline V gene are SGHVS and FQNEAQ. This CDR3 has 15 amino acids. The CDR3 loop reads CASSLWGQGGDEQFF. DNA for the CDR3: TGTGCCAGCAGCTTATGGGGCCAAGGGGGCGATGAGCAGTTCTTC. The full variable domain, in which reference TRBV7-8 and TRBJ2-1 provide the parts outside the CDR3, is GAGVSQSPRYKVAKRGQDVALRCDPISGHVSLFWYQQALGQGPEFLTYFQNEAQLDKSGLPSDRFFAERPEGSVSTLKIQRTQQEDSAVYLCASSLWGQGGDEQFFGPGTRLTVL.

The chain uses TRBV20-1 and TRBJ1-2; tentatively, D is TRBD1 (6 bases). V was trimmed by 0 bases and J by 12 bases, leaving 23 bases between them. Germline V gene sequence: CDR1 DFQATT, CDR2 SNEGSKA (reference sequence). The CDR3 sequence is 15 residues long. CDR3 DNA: TGCAGTGCTAGAGACACTCCTCCTGGGACACTCTCGGACACCTTC. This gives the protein CSARDTPPGTLSDTF.

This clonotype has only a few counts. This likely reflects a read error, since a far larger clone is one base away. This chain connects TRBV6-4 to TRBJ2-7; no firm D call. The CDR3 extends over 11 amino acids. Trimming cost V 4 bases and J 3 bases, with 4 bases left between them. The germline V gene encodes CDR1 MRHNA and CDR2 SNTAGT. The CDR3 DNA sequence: TGTGCCAGCAGTGTCTTCTACGAGCAGTACTTC. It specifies CASSVFYEQYF.

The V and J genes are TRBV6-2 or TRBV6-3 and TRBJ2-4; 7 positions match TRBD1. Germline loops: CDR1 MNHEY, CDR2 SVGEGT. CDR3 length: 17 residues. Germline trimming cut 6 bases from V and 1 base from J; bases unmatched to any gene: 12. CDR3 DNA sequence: TGTGCCAGCAGACAGCTCTACAGGGGCTCTGCCAAAAACATTCAGTACTTC. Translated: CASRQLYRGSAKNIQYF.

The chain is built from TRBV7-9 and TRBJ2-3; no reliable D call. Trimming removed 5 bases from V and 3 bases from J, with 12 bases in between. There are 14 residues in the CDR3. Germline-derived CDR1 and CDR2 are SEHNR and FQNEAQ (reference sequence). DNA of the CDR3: TGTGCCAGCAGCCCCACGATGATTACAGATACGCAGTATTTT. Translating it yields CASSPTMITDTQYF. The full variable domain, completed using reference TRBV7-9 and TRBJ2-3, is DTGVSQNPRHKITKRGQNVTFRCDPISEHNRLYWYRQTLGQGPEFLTYFQNEAQLEKSRLLSDRFSAERPKGSFSTLEIQRTEQGDSAMYLCASSPTMITDTQYFGPGTRLTVL.

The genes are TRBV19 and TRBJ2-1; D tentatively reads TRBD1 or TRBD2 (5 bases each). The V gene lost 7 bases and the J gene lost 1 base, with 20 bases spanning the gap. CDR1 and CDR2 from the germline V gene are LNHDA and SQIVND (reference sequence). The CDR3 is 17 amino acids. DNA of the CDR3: TGTGCCAGTAAGAGAGGGGCTACAAGGGTTTCCTACAATGAGCAGTTCTTC. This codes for CASKRGATRVSYNEQFF.